The 10 T cell receptor beta chains below all came from one sample that was sequenced in a study of T cells after yellow fever vaccination. TCRdb re-derived calls from the 5' RACE reads in MiXCR, one entry per CDR3 protein. The sample lists 620,000 or so distinct CDR3 sequences, about 17% seen once, with around 15% in the top ten. The sequences come from PBMCs, collected less than 6 days after the first yellow fever vaccination. Receptor source: a man younger than 35 who received the YFV17D yellow fever vaccine.

This clonotype appeared a few times. The chain joins TRBV29-1 to TRBJ1-1; the D is unclear. V was clipped by 3 bases and J by 4 bases, with 12 bases between them. Germline V gives CDR1 SQVTM, CDR2 ANQGSEA. The CDR3 extends over 13 amino acids. CDR3 sequence: CSVESREGTEAFF. CDR3 DNA: TGCAGCGTTGAGTCCCGGGAGGGCACTGAAGCTTTCTTT.

This clonotype was recorded a few times. V usage is TRBV5-6 and J usage is TRBJ2-3; weak D call: TRBD2 (6 bases). Trimming removed 5 bases from V and 4 bases from J, with 17 bases in between. CDR1 is SGHDT and CDR2 is YYEEEE in the germline V gene. This CDR3 comprises 15 residues. The DNA of the CDR3 is TGTGCCAGCAGTCTTAGGACTACCCTGTCAGATACGCAGTATTTT. It codes for CASSLRTTLSDTQYF.

This clonotype has only a few counts. The chain recombines TRBV7-9 with TRBJ2-3; TRBD2 might be the D (6 bases). Trimming took 3 bases from V and 3 from J, leaving 10 bases between them. Germline assignment: CDR1 SEHNR and CDR2 FQNEAQ (reference sequence). There are 14 residues in the CDR3. Here the CDR3 DNA reads TGTGCCAGCAGCTTCCGGGACTTTACAGATACGCAGTATTTT. Protein sequence: CASSFRDFTDTQYF.

The gene calls are TRBV30 and TRBJ1-2, with D perhaps matching TRBD1 (5 bases). CDR3 size: 10 residues. CDR1 and CDR2 from the germline V gene are GTSNPN and SVGIG (reference sequence). The V end was cut by 8 bases, the J end by 8 bases, with 12 bases between. CDR3: CAGWWGGYTF. The CDR3 bases are TGTGCCGGGTGGTGGGGGGGCTACACCTTC.

The chain employs TRBV7-2 and TRBJ1-4; weak D call: TRBD1 (6 bases). The CDR3 has 15 residues. Per germline, CDR1 SGHTA and CDR2 FQGNSA. Trimming stripped 7 bases from V and 5 bases from J, with 17 bases between. CDR3 nucleotides: TGTGCCAGCACCGACAAGGGGGGGAAGAATGAAAAACTGTTTTTT. Its protein product is CASTDKGGKNEKLFF.

The rearrangement uses TRBV7-8 and TRBJ1-2; D remains unclear. The CDR3 spans 13 residues. Germline CDR1 is SGHVS and CDR2 is FQNEAQ. V dropped 5 bases and J dropped 7 bases, with 14 bases sitting between them. CDR3 in amino acids: CASSVNLGGGYTF. The CDR3 nucleotides read TGTGCCAGCAGCGTAAACCTTGGCGGTGGCTACACCTTC.

This rearrangement joins TRBV20-1 to TRBJ2-1; 9 bases are shared with TRBD2. Germline assignment: CDR1 DFQATT and CDR2 SNEGSKA (reference sequence). The CDR3 has 15 amino acids. Losses at the gene ends were 5 bases for V and 4 bases for J; bases not matched to a gene: 9. CDR3 nucleotide sequence: TGCAGTGCTGGCGGGCTAGCGGGGACTTACAATGAGCAGTTCTTC. This codes for CSAGGLAGTYNEQFF.

This clonotype was detected only a few times. The chain uses TRBV7-6 and TRBJ1-5, with unresolved D. CDR1 and CDR2 from the germline V gene are SGHVS and FNYEAQ. CDR3 length: 16 residues. Trimming removed 4 bases from V and 1 base from J, with 14 bases in between. The CDR3 DNA reads as TGTGCCAGCAGCTACAAGGCGCAGCCAAGCAATCAGCCCCAGCATTTT. Encoded protein: CASSYKAQPSNQPQHF.

J is TRBJ2-3 and V is TRBV6-5; no clear D gene. This CDR3 has 13 residues. Germline CDR1 reads MNHEY; CDR2 reads SVGAGI. V lost 3 bases to trimming and J lost 4 bases, with 8 bases between them. CDR3 DNA: TGTGCCAGCAGTTATAGGATCTCAGATACGCAGTATTTT. Encoded protein: CASSYRISDTQYF.

This clonotype showed up just a few times. This rearrangement joins TRBV20-1 to TRBJ2-2, with TRBD1 matching over 7 bases. Germline V gene lookup returns CDR1 DFQATT and CDR2 SNEGSKA (reference sequence). V gave up 4 bases and J gave up 1 base; unmatched junction bases: 3. CDR3 length: 14 residues. The CDR3 nucleotides read TGCAGTGCTACCGGGACAGTGAACACCGGGGAGCTGTTTTTT. Protein: CSATGTVNTGELFF.